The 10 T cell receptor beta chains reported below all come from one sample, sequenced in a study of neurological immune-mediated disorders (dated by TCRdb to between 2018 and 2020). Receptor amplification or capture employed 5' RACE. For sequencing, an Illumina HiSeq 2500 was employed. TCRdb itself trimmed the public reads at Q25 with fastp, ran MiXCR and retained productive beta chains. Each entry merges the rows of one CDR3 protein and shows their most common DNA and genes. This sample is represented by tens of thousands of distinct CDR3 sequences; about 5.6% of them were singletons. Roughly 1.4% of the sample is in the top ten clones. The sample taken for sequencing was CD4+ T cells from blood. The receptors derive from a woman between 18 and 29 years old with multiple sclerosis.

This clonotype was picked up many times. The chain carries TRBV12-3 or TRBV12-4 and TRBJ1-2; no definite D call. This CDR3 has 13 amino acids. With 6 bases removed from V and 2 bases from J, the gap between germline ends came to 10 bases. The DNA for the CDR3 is TGTGCCAGCAGCCCGCGACAAAACTATGGCTACACCTTC. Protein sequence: CASSPRQNYGYTF.

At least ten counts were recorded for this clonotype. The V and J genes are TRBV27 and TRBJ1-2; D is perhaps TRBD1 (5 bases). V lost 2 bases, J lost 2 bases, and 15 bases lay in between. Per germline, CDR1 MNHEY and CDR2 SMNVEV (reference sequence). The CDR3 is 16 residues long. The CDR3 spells CASSLRRSGRNYGYTF. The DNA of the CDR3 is TGTGCCAGCAGTTTAAGGCGTTCGGGACGAAACTATGGCTACACCTTC.

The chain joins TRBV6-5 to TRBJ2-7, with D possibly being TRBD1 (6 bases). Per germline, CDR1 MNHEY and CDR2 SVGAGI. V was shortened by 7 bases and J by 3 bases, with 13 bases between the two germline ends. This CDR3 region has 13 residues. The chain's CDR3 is CASTGQRGYEQYF. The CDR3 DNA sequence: TGTGCCAGCACCGGACAGAGAGGCTACGAGCAGTACTTC.

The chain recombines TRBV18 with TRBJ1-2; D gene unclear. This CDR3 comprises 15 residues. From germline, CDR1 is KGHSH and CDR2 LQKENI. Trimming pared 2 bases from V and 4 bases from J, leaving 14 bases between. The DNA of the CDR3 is TGTGCCAGCTCACCAGTCGAGTCCGCCCTCTATGGCTACACCTTC. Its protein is CASSPVESALYGYTF.

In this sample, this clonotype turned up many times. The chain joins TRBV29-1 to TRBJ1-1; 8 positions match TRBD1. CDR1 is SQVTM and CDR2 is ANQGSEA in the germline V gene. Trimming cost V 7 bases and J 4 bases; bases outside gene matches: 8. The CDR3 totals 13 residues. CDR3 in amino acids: CSARYTGGTEAFF. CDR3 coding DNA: TGCAGCGCTCGATATACAGGGGGCACTGAAGCTTTCTTT.

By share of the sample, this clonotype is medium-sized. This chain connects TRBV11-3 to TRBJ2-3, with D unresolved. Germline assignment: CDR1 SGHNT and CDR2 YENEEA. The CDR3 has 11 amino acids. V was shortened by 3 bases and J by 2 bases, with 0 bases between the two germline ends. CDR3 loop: CASSFTDTQYF. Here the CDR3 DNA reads TGTGCCAGCAGCTTCACAGATACGCAGTATTTT.

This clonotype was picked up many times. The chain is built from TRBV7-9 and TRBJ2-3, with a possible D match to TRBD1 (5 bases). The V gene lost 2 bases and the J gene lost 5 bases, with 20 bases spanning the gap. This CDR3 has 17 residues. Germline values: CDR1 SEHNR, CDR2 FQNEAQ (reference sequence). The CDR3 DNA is TGTGCCAGCAGCTTAAAAAAAGGGGCGCGGATGAGAGATACGCAGTATTTT. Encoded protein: CASSLKKGARMRDTQYF.

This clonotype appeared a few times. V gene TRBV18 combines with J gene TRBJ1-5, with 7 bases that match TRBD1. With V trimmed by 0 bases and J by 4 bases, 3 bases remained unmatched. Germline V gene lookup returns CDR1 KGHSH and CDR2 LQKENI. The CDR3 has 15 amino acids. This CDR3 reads CASSPPGGKNQPQHF. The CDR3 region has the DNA TGTGCCAGCTCACCACCAGGGGGCAAAAATCAGCCCCAGCATTTT.

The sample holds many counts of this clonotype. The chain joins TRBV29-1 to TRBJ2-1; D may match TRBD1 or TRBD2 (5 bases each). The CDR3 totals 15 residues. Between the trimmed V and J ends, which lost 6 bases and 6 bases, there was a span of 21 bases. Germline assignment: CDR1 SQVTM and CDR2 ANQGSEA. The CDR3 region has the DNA TGCAGCGTCTACGCGAAAGAGGGGACCTCCAATGAGCAGTTCTTC. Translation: CSVYAKEGTSNEQFF.

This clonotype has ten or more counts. CDR3 residues: CASSNGRLKETQYF. CDR3 nucleotides: TGCGCCAGCAGCAACGGGAGGTTGAAAGAGACCCAGTACTTC. V and J are TRBV4-3 and TRBJ2-5; 7 bases are a match to TRBD2. Germline CDR1 is LGHNA and CDR2 is YSLEER. The CDR3 consists of 14 residues. J gave up 3 bases and V 5 bases, and 6 bases lay outside the gene matches.